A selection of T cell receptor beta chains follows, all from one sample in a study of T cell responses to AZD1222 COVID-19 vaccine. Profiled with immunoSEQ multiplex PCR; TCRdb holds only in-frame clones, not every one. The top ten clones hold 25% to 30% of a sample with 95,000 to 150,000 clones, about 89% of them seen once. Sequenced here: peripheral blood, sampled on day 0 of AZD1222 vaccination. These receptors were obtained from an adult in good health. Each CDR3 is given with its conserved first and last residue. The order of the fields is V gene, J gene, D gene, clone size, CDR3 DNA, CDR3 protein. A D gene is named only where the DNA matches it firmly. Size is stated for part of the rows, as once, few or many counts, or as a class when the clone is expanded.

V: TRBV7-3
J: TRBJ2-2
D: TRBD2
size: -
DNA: TGTGCCAGCAGCTTAGACGTGCCTAGCGGAAACACCGGGGAGCTGTTTTTT
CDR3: CASSLDVPSGNTGELFF

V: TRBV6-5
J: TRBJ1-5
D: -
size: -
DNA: TGTGCCAGCAGTTACGCGGGATTTAATCAGCCCCAGCATTTT
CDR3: CASSYAGFNQPQHF

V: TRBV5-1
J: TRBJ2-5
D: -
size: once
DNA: TGCGCCAGCAGCTTGGGCAGGGTAGAAGAGACCCAGTACTTC
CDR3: CASSLGRVEETQYF

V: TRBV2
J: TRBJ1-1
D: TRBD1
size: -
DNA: TGTGCCAGCAGTTGGACAGGTGGAATCACTGAAGCTTTCTTT
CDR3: CASSWTGGITEAFF

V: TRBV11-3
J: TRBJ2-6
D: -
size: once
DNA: TGTGCCAGCAGCTTAAATGGGGCCAACGTCCTGACTTTC
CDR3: CASSLNGANVLTF

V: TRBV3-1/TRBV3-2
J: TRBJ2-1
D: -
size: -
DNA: TGTGCCAGCAGCCACTCGGGACTTTACAATGAGCAGTTCTTC
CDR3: CASSHSGLYNEQFF

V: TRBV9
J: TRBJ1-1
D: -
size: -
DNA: TGTGCCAGCAGCGTAGACGGGGGCGAGGACACTGAAGCTTTCTTT
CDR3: CASSVDGGEDTEAFF

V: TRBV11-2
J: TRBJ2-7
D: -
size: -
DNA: TGTGCCAGCAGCTCGACGGACCGCTACGAGCAGTACTTC
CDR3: CASSSTDRYEQYF

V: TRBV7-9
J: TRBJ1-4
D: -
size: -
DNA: TGTGCCAGCAGCCTTACCGTGGATAGGGAAAAACTGTTTTTT
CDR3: CASSLTVDREKLFF

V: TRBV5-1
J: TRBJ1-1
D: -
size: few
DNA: TGCGCCAGCAGCTTGGCGGAGGGCAGAGGAACTGAAGCTTTCTTT
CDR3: CASSLAEGRGTEAFF

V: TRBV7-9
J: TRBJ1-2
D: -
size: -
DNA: TGTGCCAGCAGCTTAGTAGGGACACTCTATGGCTACACCTTC
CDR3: CASSLVGTLYGYTF

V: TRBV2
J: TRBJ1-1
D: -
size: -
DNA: TGTGCCAGCAGTGCGGTAGACCTGAACACTGAAGCTTTCTTT
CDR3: CASSAVDLNTEAFF

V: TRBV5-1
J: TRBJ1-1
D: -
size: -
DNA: TGCGCCAGCAGCTTGGTCCCGGGGGCAGGTGAAGCTTTCTTT
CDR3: CASSLVPGAGEAFF

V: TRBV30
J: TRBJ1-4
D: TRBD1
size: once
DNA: TGTGCCTGGAGTGTAGGGACAGCCGAAAAACTGTTTTTT
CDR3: CAWSVGTAEKLFF

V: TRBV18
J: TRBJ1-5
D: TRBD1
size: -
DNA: TGTGCCAGCTCACCTGACAGGGCTCCTAGCAATCAGCCCCAGCATTTT
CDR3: CASSPDRAPSNQPQHF

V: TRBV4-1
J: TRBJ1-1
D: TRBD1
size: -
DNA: TGCGCCAGCAGCCATGCCGGGACAGGGAACACTGAAGCTTTCTTT
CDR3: CASSHAGTGNTEAFF

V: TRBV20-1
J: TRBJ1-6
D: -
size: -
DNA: TGCAGTGCTAGTCCCGCAGGCTTCAATTCACCCCTCCACTTT
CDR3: CSASPAGFNSPLHF

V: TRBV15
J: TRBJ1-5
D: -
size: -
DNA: TGTGCCACCAGCAGAGCAGGTCCGGGGATCGACAATCAGCCCCAGCATTTT
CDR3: CATSRAGPGIDNQPQHF

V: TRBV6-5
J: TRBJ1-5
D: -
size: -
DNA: TGTGCCAGCAGACGAGGGAGTCCAGATCAGCCCCAGCATTTT
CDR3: CASRRGSPDQPQHF

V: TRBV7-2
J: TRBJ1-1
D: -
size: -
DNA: TGTGCCAGCAGCCTCTCTTCGGGCGCCCTGAACACTGAAGCTTTCTTT
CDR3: CASSLSSGALNTEAFF

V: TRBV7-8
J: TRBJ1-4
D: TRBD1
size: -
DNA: TGTGCCAGCAGCTTAACAGGGGGTGAAAAACTGTTTTTT
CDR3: CASSLTGGEKLFF

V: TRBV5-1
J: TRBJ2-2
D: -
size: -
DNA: TGCGCCAGCAGCGGAAAGCTGACAGATGCGAACACCGGGGAGCTGTTTTTT
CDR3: CASSGKLTDANTGELFF

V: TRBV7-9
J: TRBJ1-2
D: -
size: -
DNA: TGTGCCCGGCGGGGGGACCCATTAGGATACTGCACCTTC
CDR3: CARRGDPLGYCTF

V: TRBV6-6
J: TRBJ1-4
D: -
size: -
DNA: TGTGCCAGCAGATATGGACAGGAAAAACTGTTTTTT
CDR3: CASRYGQEKLFF

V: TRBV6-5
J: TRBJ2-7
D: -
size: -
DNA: TGTGCCAGCAGTCCCCTCGGGATTAGCTACGAGCAGTACTTC
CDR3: CASSPLGISYEQYF

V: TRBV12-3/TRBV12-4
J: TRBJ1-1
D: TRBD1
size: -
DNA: TGTGCCAGCAGTACGACAGGGGAAGCTTTCTTT
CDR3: CASSTTGEAFF

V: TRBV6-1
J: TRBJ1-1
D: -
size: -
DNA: TGTGCCAGCAGTGAGTGGCAGGGTATGAACACTGAAGCTTTCTTT
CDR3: CASSEWQGMNTEAFF

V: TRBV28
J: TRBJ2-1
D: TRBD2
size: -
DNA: TGTGCCAGCAGTTTACGGGAGGCTGAGCAGTTCTTC
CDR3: CASSLREAEQFF

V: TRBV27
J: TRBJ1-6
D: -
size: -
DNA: TGTGCCAGCAAAGGGGGGAATTCACCCCTCCACTTT
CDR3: CASKGGNSPLHF

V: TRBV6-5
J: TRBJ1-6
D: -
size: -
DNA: TGTGCCAGCAGTTACGGGTCGGGCAGCCCACTCCTCCACTTT
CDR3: CASSYGSGSPLLHF

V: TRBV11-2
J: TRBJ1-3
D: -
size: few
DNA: TGTGCCAGCAGCCCCGACGGATACTCTGGAAACACCATATATTTT
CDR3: CASSPDGYSGNTIYF

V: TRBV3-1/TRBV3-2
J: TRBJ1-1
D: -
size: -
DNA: TGTGCCAGCAGCCAAAGGGGCCAGAGTACTGAAGCTTTCTTT
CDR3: CASSQRGQSTEAFF

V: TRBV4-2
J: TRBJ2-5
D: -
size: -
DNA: TGTGCCAGCAGCCAAGATCTAAGCGAGCAAGAGACCCAGTACTTC
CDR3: CASSQDLSEQETQYF

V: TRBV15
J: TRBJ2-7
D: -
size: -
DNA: TGTGCCACCAGCAGAGATATCGGGAGAGGCGACGAGCAGTACTTC
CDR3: CATSRDIGRGDEQYF

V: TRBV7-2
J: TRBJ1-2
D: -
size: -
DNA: TGTGCCAGCAGCTTAGATAGTAACTATGGCTACACCTTC
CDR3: CASSLDSNYGYTF

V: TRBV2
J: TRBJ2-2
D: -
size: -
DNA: TGTGCCAGCAGTGACAGCTCGAACACCGGGGAGCTGTTTTTT
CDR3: CASSDSSNTGELFF

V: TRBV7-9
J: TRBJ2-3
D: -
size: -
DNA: TGTGCCAGCAGCTTAAGCCCTAGCACAGATACGCAGTATTTT
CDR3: CASSLSPSTDTQYF

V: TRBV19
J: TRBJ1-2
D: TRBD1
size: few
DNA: TGTGCCAGTAGCGACCTTCTAAGCCCAGGGGGCGAGTTCTTCACTGGCTACACCTTC
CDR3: CASSDLLSPGGEFFTGYTF

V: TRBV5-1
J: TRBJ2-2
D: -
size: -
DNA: TGCGCCAGCAGAACCGGGACTGTGAACACCGGGGAGCTGTTTTTT
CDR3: CASRTGTVNTGELFF

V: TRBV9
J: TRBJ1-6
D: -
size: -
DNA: TGTGCCAGCAGCCCAGACCGGGAGATGGCAAATCCACCCCTCCACTTT
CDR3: CASSPDREMANPPLHF

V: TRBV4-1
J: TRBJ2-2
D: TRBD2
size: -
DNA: TGCGCCAGCAGCCTTCGGGGGCGGGAGGAGGTCGCCGGGGAGCTGTTTTTT
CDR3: CASSLRGREEVAGELFF

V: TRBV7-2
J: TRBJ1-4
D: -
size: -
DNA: TGTGCCAGCAGCTTTAGGGGAAACAGAGAACTGTTTTTT
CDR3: CASSFRGNRELFF

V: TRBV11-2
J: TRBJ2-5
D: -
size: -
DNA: TGTGCCAGCAGCTTAGGAATACAGTCGGAGACCCAGTACTTC
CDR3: CASSLGIQSETQYF

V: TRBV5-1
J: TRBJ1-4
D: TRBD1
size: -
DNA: TGCGCCAGCAGCCTAGGGACAGTCCCAACTAATGAAAAACTGTTTTTT
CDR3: CASSLGTVPTNEKLFF

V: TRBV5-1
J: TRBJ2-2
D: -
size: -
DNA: TGCGCCAGCAGCTGGGCGGGTACCACCGGGGAGCTGTTTTTT
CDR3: CASSWAGTTGELFF

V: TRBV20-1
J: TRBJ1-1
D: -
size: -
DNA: TGCAGTGCTAGTCTCCAGGGGTGGACTGAAGCTTTCTTT
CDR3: CSASLQGWTEAFF

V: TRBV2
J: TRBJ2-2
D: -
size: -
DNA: TGTGCCAGCAGTGAAAGCACCGGGGAGCTGTTTTTT
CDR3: CASSESTGELFF

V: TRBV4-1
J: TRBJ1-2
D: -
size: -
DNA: TGCGCCAGCAGCCAAGATGTTAACAGGGAGTTGAACTATGGCTACACCTTC
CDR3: CASSQDVNRELNYGYTF

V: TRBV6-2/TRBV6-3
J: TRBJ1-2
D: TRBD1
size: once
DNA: TGTGCCAGCAGCCGGACAGGGGGCGGCTACACCTTC
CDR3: CASSRTGGGYTF

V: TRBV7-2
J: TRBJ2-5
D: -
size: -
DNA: TGTGCCAGCAGCTTCCCCCGGGACCCCCTCGGGGAGACCCAGTACTTC
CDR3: CASSFPRDPLGETQYF